This TCR beta chain is drawn from a study of blood T cell repertoires in COVID-19. Study-level information: T cells, B-cell-depleted T cells, or PBMCs supplied cDNA or gDNA.

The germline gives CDR1 MNHEY, CDR2 SVGAGI. V lost 5 bases and J lost 0, with 11 bases in between. The CDR3 sequence is 14 residues long. Assay used: immunoSEQ multiplex PCR; TCRdb lists only in-frame clones, some missing. In the table there are under 200,000 clones, 86% of which are singletons. The sequence was obtained from a man between 65 and 80 years old with acute or convalescent COVID-19. The sample was peripheral blood. This chain joins TRBV6-5 and TRBJ2-7; D might be TRBD1 (6 bases). The CDR3 DNA is TGTGCCAGCAGTATACAGGGTAGCTCCTACGAGCAGTACTTC. This codes for CASSIQGSSYEQYF.